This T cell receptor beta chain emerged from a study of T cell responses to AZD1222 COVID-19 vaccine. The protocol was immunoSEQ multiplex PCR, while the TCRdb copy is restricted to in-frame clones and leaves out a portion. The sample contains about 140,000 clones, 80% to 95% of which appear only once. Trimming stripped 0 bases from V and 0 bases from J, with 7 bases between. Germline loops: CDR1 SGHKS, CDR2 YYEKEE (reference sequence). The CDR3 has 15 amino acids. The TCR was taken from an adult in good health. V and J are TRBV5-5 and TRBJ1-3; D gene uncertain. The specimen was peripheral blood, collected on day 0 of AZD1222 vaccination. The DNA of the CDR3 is TGTGCCAGCAGCTTGGGCAGGCTCTCTGGAAACACCATATATTTT. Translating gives CASSLGRLSGNTIYF.